The rows below give T cell receptor beta chains drawn from one sample of a study of T cell repertoires in cytomegalovirus infection. TCRdb independently ran MiXCR on the reads; one entry per CDR3 protein. Of 150,000 to 200,000 distinct CDR3 sequences in the sample, roughly a sixth are singletons; the top ten hold 18%. The specimen sequenced was CD8+ T cells from PBMCs. These receptors were collected from a human donor in good health (CMV status not recorded). Some clones in this sample may be carry-over from other donors' samples. CDR3s include the opening cysteine and the closing phenylalanine or tryptophan.

CASRQTGVEQYF,TRBV28,TRBJ2-7
CASSLSAPLDEQFF,TRBV13,TRBJ2-1
CASSQLGLAESEQYF,TRBV14,TRBJ2-7
CASSYQTGGNEQFF,TRBV6-6,TRBJ2-1
CASSQTGTPGVDIQYF,TRBV4-3,TRBJ2-4
CSVEGGATYEQYF,TRBV29-1,TRBJ2-7
CASSFSGASYEQYF,TRBV27,TRBJ2-7
CASSFPKEGDRSSYNEQFF,TRBV6-2/TRBV6-3,TRBJ2-1
CASSATASRSYNEQFF,TRBV5-5,TRBJ2-1
CASSPLLGQGNSYEQYF,TRBV4-1,TRBJ2-7
CASSSSGGDTYEQYF,TRBV7-6,TRBJ2-7
CSAKYGLSLPKTQYF,TRBV20-1,TRBJ2-5
CASNPGGRTTEAFF,TRBV27,TRBJ1-1
CASSSYYRDSNQPQHF,TRBV28,TRBJ1-5
CASSPPRGKLFF,TRBV7-4,TRBJ1-4
CASSYSRPTPDEQYF,TRBV6-5,TRBJ2-7
CASSPDRGQREEQFF,TRBV5-1,TRBJ2-1
CASSLNRVGPQGSSYEQYF,TRBV7-2,TRBJ2-7
CASSIAQGAYYNEQFF,TRBV7-6,TRBJ2-1
CASSSDLAGAINEQFF,TRBV7-2,TRBJ2-1
CASSLDQRSGSTSYNEQFF,TRBV7-8,TRBJ2-1
CASSLGAQPQHF,TRBV7-2,TRBJ1-5
CASRLQGILETQYF,TRBV28,TRBJ2-5
CSATSTSPNFSYNEQFF,TRBV20-1,TRBJ2-1
CASSATSGGSYEQYF,TRBV7-8,TRBJ2-7
CASSLELAGYGYTF,TRBV7-9,TRBJ1-2
CASSQGQSSYNSPLHF,TRBV6-1,TRBJ1-6
CSARSAFSSYNEQFF,TRBV20-1,TRBJ2-1